This passage covers 26 T cell receptor beta chains from one sample sequenced in a study of pediatric ulcerative colitis. Method: immunoSEQ multiplex PCR; TCRdb's copy keeps in-frame clones and lacks some. The table has 25,000 to 35,000 clones, roughly four fifths seen once. What was sequenced was blood. The receptors come from a boy aged 5-17 years with severe ulcerative colitis.

The CDR3 DNA follows: TGCGCCAGCAGCTTGGTTCCCGAGGCTGGGGGTTATGGCTACACCTTC. It is translated as CASSLVPEAGGYGYTF. The V gene is TRBV5-1, the J gene TRBJ1-2, with D perhaps matching TRBD1 (5 bases). Trimming shortened V by 0 bases and J by 5 bases, and 17 bases separated the two germline ends. The germline gives CDR1 SGHRS, CDR2 YFSETQ. The CDR3 runs to 16 residues.

This chain connects TRBV7-8 to TRBJ2-1; D is possibly TRBD2 (5 bases). The CDR3 extends over 14 amino acids. Trimming removed 1 base at V and 8 bases at J, with 12 bases between. Germline V CDR1 and CDR2: SGHVS, FQNEAQ. Here the CDR3 DNA reads TGTGCCAGCAGCTTAGTACCTAGCACCGATGAGCAGTTCTTC. The encoded protein is CASSLVPSTDEQFF.

This clone is a singleton in its sample. This chain links TRBV10-3 with TRBJ2-3; no clear D gene. From germline, CDR1 is ENHRY and CDR2 SYGVKD. The CDR3 is made up of 13 amino acids. Trimming pared 1 base from V and 2 bases from J, leaving 4 bases between. The CDR3 loop reads CAISELHTDTQYF. The CDR3 DNA sequence: TGTGCCATCAGTGAGTTGCACACAGATACGCAGTATTTT.

This clone showed up just once. The chain is built from TRBV5-5 and TRBJ2-5; 7 nucleotides align to TRBD2. V dropped 2 bases and J dropped 1; count of bases not matched to a gene: 5. The CDR3 has 15 residues. Germline loops: CDR1 SGHKS, CDR2 YYEKEE (reference sequence). CDR3 DNA sequence: TGTGCCAGCAGCTTCTCTACGGGAGGCCAAGAGACCCAGTACTTC. Protein product: CASSFSTGGQETQYF. Looking up the rest from reference TRBV5-5 and TRBJ2-5 gives the full variable domain: DAGVTQSPTHLIKTRGQQVTLRCSPISGHKSVSWYQQVLGQGPQFIFQYYEKEERGRGNFPDRFSARQFPNYSSELNVNALLLGDSALYLCASSFSTGGQETQYFGPGTRLLVL.

This chain joins TRBV6-5 and TRBJ2-7; D gene ambiguous. Germline lookup yields CDR1 MNHEY and CDR2 SVGAGI. Trimming took off 7 bases at V and 7 bases at J, with 14 bases between the two ends. The CDR3 runs 12 residues. The CDR3, as DNA: TGTGCCAGCATCTCGACCGGCCGAGAGCAGTACTTC. Translation gives CASISTGREQYF.

This clone was detected only a few times. V gene TRBV7-9 combines with J gene TRBJ1-1; D uncertain. The V and J ends lost 5 bases and 6 bases respectively, with 10 bases between them. The CDR3 runs 12 residues. Germline V gives CDR1 SEHNR, CDR2 FQNEAQ (reference sequence). CDR3 in amino acids: CASSPETPEAFF. CDR3 nucleotides: TGTGCCAGCAGCCCCGAGACGCCTGAAGCTTTCTTT.

The V gene is TRBV19, the J gene TRBJ2-4, with TRBD1 identical over 7 bases. There are 14 residues in the CDR3. V trimming: 4 bases; J trimming: 7 bases; junction bases outside the gene matches: 7. CDR1 is LNHDA, CDR2 SQIVND, per germline (reference sequence). The CDR3 bases are TGTGCCAGTAGTACACAGGGGCTAGAGAACATTCAGTACTTC. Amino acids: CASSTQGLENIQYF.

The rearrangement joins TRBV7-9 to TRBJ1-4; D unclear. CDR3 length: 15 residues. Germline CDR1 is SEHNR and CDR2 is FQNEAQ (reference sequence). Trimming stripped 1 base from V and 7 bases from J, with 13 bases between. DNA for the CDR3: TGTGCCAGCAGCTTAGTTGGGATAGTGGGTGAAAAACTGTTTTTT. Amino acids: CASSLVGIVGEKLFF.

This clone was seen once. This chain joins TRBV11-3 and TRBJ1-1; 7 bases are shared with TRBD1. Per germline, CDR1 SGHNT and CDR2 YENEEA. J was trimmed by 6 bases and V by 2 bases; bases with no gene match: 3. The CDR3 is 13 amino acids. In nucleotides, the CDR3 is TGTGCCAGCAGCTTATCCAGGGGGGCTGAAGCTTTCTTT. Its protein is CASSLSRGAEAFF.

The chain uses TRBV5-1 and TRBJ2-1, with D maybe TRBD1 (6 bases). The CDR3 length is 16 residues. The ends were cut back, 5 bases at V and 4 bases at J, with 19 bases in the middle. The germline V gene encodes CDR1 SGHRS and CDR2 YFSETQ. The CDR3 spells CASSQTEGVLYNEQFF. CDR3 coding DNA: TGCGCCAGCAGTCAAACCGAGGGGGTTCTGTACAATGAGCAGTTCTTC.

There are a few counts of this clone. V gene TRBV7-7 combines with J gene TRBJ2-5; 7 bases agree with TRBD2. Germline CDR1 reads SSHAT; CDR2 reads FNYEAQ (reference sequence). This CDR3 comprises 16 residues. J was trimmed by 5 bases and V by 5 bases; bases with no gene match: 14. CDR3: CASSPGRLVGRETQYF. CDR3 in DNA: TGTGCCAGCAGCCCCGGGAGGCTAGTCGGACGGGAGACCCAGTACTTC.

This rearrangement joins TRBV14 to TRBJ2-2; no reliable D call. Trimming removed 3 bases at V and 9 bases at J, with 8 bases between. The germline gives CDR1 SGHDN, CDR2 FVKESK. This CDR3 region has 12 residues. The CDR3, as DNA: TGTGCCAGCAGCCATTCATACAGGGAGCTGTTTTTT. The encoded protein is CASSHSYRELFF.

The J gene is TRBJ1-2, the V gene TRBV6-5; 8 bases agree with TRBD1. The CDR3 loop spans 13 amino acids. The junction had 6 bases not matched to a gene; V was cut back by 6 bases and J by 6 bases. Germline CDR1 MNHEY, CDR2 SVGAGI. CDR3 nucleotide sequence: TGTGCCAGCAGATTTCAGGGGGCGCATGGCTACACCTTC. Translating gives CASRFQGAHGYTF.

The chain recombines TRBV7-8 with TRBJ1-1; a possible D gene is TRBD1 (6 bases). The germline V gene encodes CDR1 SGHVS and CDR2 FQNEAQ. This CDR3 spans 13 amino acids. V gave up 5 bases and J gave up 2 bases, with 9 bases separating them. The CDR3 region is CASSGGLNTEAFF. Here the CDR3 DNA reads TGTGCCAGCAGCGGGGGGCTTAACACTGAAGCTTTCTTT. Full variable domain (outside the CDR3, taken from reference TRBV7-8 and TRBJ1-1): GAGVSQSPRYKVAKRGQDVALRCDPISGHVSLFWYQQALGQGPEFLTYFQNEAQLDKSGLPSDRFFAERPEGSVSTLKIQRTQQEDSAVYLCASSGGLNTEAFFGQGTRLTVV.

The chain links TRBV4-1 to TRBJ1-1; 7 bases agree with TRBD1. CDR1 MGHRA and CDR2 YSYEKL come from the germline V gene. This CDR3 region has 14 residues. The V gene end was trimmed by 2 bases and the J gene end by 2 bases; junction bases not matched to a gene: 2. CDR3 DNA: TGCGCCAGCAGCCAACAGGGGGGAAACACTGAAGCTTTCTTT. This translates into CASSQQGGNTEAFF.

V usage is TRBV25-1 and J usage is TRBJ1-1; D uncertain. This CDR3 is 13 amino acids long. V lost 4 bases to trimming and J lost 7 bases, with 13 bases between them. Germline V gene data show CDR1 as MGHDK and CDR2 as SYGVNS. CDR3 protein: CASSGSGRGEAFF. DNA of the CDR3: TGTGCCAGCAGTGGCTCCGGGAGAGGTGAAGCTTTCTTT.

In this sample, this clone turned up a few times. The chain is built from TRBV6-1 and TRBJ1-1; a weak D match, TRBD1 (5 bases). This CDR3 spans 14 amino acids. V lost 6 bases and J lost 1, with 12 bases in between. In germline, CDR1 is MNHNS, CDR2 SASEGT. CDR3 nucleotides: TGTGCCAGCAGAAAGGAGGGGCAGAACACTGAAGCTTTCTTT. It encodes CASRKEGQNTEAFF.

The V and J genes are TRBV4-1 and TRBJ2-5; possibly TRBD1 for D (6 bases). The CDR3 loop spans 16 amino acids. V was clipped by 1 base and J by 5 bases, with 17 bases between them. Germline V gene lookup returns CDR1 MGHRA and CDR2 YSYEKL. The CDR3 sequence: CASSQVVVGAGETQYF. The CDR3 region has the DNA TGCGCCAGCAGCCAAGTAGTAGTGGGGGCAGGGGAGACCCAGTACTTC.

This sequence joins TRBV5-1 and TRBJ1-1; no clear D. Germline V gene lookup returns CDR1 SGHRS and CDR2 YFSETQ. The CDR3 has 14 residues. Trimming took off 4 bases at V and 0 bases at J, with 10 bases between the two ends. This CDR3 reads CASSQRTLNTEAFF. DNA for the CDR3: TGCGCCAGCAGCCAGCGCACACTGAACACTGAAGCTTTCTTT.

This clone was detected only a few times. V is TRBV2 and J is TRBJ1-6; D gene unclear. There are 12 residues in the CDR3. The V gene's germline CDR1 is SNHLY and CDR2 FYNNEI. V was shortened by 9 bases and J by 10 bases, with 13 bases between the two germline ends. The CDR3, as DNA: TGTGCCAGTTATGGGTCGCGGTCACCCCTCCACTTT. This codes for CASYGSRSPLHF. The full variable domain, completed using reference TRBV2 and TRBJ1-6, is EPEVTQTPSHQVTQMGQEVILRCVPISNHLYFYWYRQILGQKVEFLVSFYNNEISEKSEIFDDQFSVERPDGSNFTLKIRSTKLEDSAMYFCASYGSRSPLHFGNGTRLTVT.

The chain combines TRBV7-8 with TRBJ2-7, with 8 bases lining up with TRBD1. V lost 1 base to trimming and J lost 6 bases; unmatched junction nucleotides: 5. The CDR3 spans 14 residues. In germline, CDR1 is SGHVS, CDR2 FQNEAQ. This CDR3 reads CASSLGTGSGEQYF. The CDR3 nucleotides are TGTGCCAGCAGCTTAGGGACAGGGTCGGGCGAGCAGTACTTC.

The CDR3 nucleotides are TGTGCCAGCAGTGAAGGAGCGGGAGGTGAAAACATTCAGTACTTC. Translating it yields CASSEGAGGENIQYF. The gene calls are TRBV6-1 and TRBJ2-4; 9 bases are a match to TRBD2. Germline V gene sequence: CDR1 MNHNS, CDR2 SASEGT. There are 15 residues in the CDR3. The junction had 3 bases not matched to a gene; V was cut back by 1 base and J by 5 bases.

The chain uses TRBV4-2 and TRBJ2-1; 10 nucleotides match TRBD2. The germline V gene encodes CDR1 LGHNA and CDR2 YNFKEQ. There are 18 residues in the CDR3. The junction had 10 bases not matched to a gene; V was cut back by 0 bases and J by 5 bases. This CDR3 reads CASSQELLAGFGNNEQFF. CDR3 nucleotide sequence: TGTGCCAGCAGCCAAGAATTACTAGCGGGGTTTGGTAACAATGAGCAGTTCTTC.

The sample holds one count of this clone. This chain joins TRBV5-1 and TRBJ2-3, with TRBD1 matching over 9 bases. This CDR3 region has 14 residues. Germline V CDR1 and CDR2: SGHRS, YFSETQ. With 4 bases clipped from V and 3 bases from J, the junction kept 3 bases outside the gene matches. CDR3: CASSRQGGTDTQYF. DNA for the CDR3: TGCGCCAGCAGCCGACAGGGGGGGACAGATACGCAGTATTTT.

This chain joins TRBV6-5 and TRBJ2-2, with D possibly matching TRBD2 (6 bases). CDR3 length: 14 residues. Trimming took 7 bases from V and 4 from J, leaving 13 bases between them. Germline CDR1 MNHEY, CDR2 SVGAGI. The CDR3 reads CASMAGKFTGELFF. The CDR3, as DNA: TGTGCCAGCATGGCGGGGAAGTTCACCGGGGAGCTGTTTTTT.

This clone occurred once. The chain joins TRBV7-2 to TRBJ2-7; D might be TRBD2 (6 bases). V lost 4 bases, J lost 2 bases, and 9 bases lay in between. The CDR3 length is 13 residues. Germline loops: CDR1 SGHTA, CDR2 FQGNSA. The CDR3 DNA follows: TGTGCCAGCAGCTGGGAGCGGGCCTACGAGCAGTACTTC. Translated, it gives CASSWERAYEQYF. The variable domain in full, completed from reference TRBV7-2 and TRBJ2-7, reads GAGVSQSPSNKVTEKGKDVELRCDPISGHTALYWYRQSLGQGLEFLIYFQGNSAPDKSGLPSDRFSAERTGGSVSTLTIQRTQQEDSAVYLCASSWERAYEQYFGPGTRLTVT.